The present entry profiles one TCR beta chain with its context. This entry is derived from a study of blood T cell repertoires in COVID-19. The wider study: Acute and convalescent COVID-19 samples came from the United States, Italy and Spain. Nucleic acid was either cDNA or gDNA, and it came from T cells, B-cell-depleted T cells, or PBMCs.

Per germline, CDR1 LNHNV and CDR2 YYDKDF (reference sequence). With 3 bases removed from V and 4 bases from J, the gap between germline ends came to 12 bases. The CDR3 has 15 residues. Here immunoSEQ multiplex PCR was the method, and the copy in TCRdb shows in-frame clones only, minus some. The sample holds fewer than 40,000 clones, about 85% seen once. The TCR comes from a woman older than 75 with active or convalescent COVID-19. Sequencing was done on a sample of peripheral blood. V usage is TRBV15 and J usage is TRBJ1-4; D is ambiguous. As DNA, the CDR3 is TGTGCCACCAGCAGCTCGCCGGTAAATAATGAAAAACTGTTTTTT. Residues: CATSSSPVNNEKLFF.